This T cell receptor (beta chain) appears in the sequencing data of a study of regulatory T cells in long-lasting Graves disease. Across the study: Graves' patients, diagnosed recently, had received antithyroid drugs under 3 months. Findings and limits, study-wide: Persistent Graves' patients showed reduced TCR diversity versus newly diagnosed patients.

Building the TCR beta libraries relied on iRepertoire HTBI primers, and CDR3 regions underwent Arm-PCR. TCRdb reanalysed the multiplex PCR reads using MiXCR and keeps one entry per CDR3 protein. The data show 250,000 or so distinct CDR3 sequences, 18% seen once. Notes on this clonotype: Its antigen is still unknown. The junction departs from the called germline gene at one end, perhaps through a read error.

The time point denotes: newly diagnosed GD, antithyroid drugs for less than 3 months. Extracted PBMC RNA gave rise to the TCR library. American Thyroid Association guidelines defined Graves' disease diagnosis. These sequences were also reported in another study, on T cells in Graves' hyperthyroidism and ophthalmopathy.

The receptor was isolated from a woman aged 25-40 years with Graves disease. The material sequenced was peripheral blood mononuclear cells (PBMCs), taken at new diagnosis, from a patient treated with antithyroid drugs.

The CDR3 protein is CASTLGGDSGYTF. The CDR3 DNA reads TGCGCCAGCACCTTGGGAGGTGATAGTGGCTACACCTTC. The chain is built from TRBV5-1 and TRBJ1-2, with D unclear. The CDR3 runs 13 residues. Germline CDR1 is SGHRS and CDR2 is YFSETQ. Looking up the rest from reference TRBV5-1 and TRBJ1-2 gives the full variable domain: KAGVTQTPRYLIKTRGQQVTLSCSPISGHRSVSWYQQTPGQGLQFLFEYFSETQRNKGNFPGRFSGRQFSNSRSEMNVSTLELGDSALYLCASTLGGDSGYTFGSGTRLTVV.